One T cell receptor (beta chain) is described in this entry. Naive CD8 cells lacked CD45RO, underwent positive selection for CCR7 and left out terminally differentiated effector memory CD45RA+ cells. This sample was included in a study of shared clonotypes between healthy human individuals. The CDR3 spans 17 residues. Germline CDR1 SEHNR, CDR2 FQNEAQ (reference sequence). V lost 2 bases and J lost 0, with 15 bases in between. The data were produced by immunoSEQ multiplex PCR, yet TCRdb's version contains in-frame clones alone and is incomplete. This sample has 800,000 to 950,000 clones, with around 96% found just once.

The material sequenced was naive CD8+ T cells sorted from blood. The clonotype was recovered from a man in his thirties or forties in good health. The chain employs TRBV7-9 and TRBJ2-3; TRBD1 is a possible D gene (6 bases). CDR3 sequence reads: CASSLMVTGRSTDTQYF. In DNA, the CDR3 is TGTGCCAGCAGCTTAATGGTGACAGGAAGAAGCACAGATACGCAGTATTTT.